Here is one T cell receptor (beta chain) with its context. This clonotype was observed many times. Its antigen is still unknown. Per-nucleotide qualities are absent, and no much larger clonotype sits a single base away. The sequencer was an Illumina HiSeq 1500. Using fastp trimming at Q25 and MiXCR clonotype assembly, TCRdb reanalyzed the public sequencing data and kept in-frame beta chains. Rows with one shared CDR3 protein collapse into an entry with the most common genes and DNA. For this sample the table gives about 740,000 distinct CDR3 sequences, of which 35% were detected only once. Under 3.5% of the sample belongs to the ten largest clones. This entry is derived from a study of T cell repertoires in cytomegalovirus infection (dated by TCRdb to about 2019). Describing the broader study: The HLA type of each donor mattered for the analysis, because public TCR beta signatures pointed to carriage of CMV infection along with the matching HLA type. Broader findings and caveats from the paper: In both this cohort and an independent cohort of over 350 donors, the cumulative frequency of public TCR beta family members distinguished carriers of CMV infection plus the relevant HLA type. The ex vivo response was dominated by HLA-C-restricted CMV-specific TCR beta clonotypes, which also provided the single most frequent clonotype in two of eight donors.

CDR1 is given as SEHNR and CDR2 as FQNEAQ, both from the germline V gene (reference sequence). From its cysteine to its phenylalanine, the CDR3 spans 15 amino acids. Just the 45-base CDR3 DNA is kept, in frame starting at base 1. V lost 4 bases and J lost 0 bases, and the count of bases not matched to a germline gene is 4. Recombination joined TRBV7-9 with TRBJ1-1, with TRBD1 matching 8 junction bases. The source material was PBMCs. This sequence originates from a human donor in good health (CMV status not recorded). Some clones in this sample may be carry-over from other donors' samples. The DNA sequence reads TGTGCCAGCAGCTCGTACAGGGGGATGAACACTGAAGCTTTCTTT. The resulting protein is CASSSYRGMNTEAFF.